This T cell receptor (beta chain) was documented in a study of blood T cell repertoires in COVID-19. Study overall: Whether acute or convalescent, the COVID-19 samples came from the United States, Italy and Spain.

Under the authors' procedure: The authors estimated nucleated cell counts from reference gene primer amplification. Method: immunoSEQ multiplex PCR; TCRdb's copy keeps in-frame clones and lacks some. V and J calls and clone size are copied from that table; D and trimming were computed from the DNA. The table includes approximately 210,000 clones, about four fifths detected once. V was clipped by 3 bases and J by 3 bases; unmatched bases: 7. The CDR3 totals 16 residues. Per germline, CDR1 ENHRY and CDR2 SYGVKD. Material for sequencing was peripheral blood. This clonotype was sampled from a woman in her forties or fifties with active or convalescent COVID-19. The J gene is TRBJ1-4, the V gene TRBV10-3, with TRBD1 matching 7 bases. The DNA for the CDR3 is TGTGCCATCAGTGACGCCATGGGGACAGCTAATGAAAAACTGTTTTTT. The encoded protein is CAISDAMGTANEKLFF.